This T cell receptor beta chain was sequenced during a study of monozygotic twins with cystic fibrosis. Study summary: Library input was 3 to 3.5 micrograms of fragmented DNA, with about 15 PCR cycles. Study-wide findings and caveats: Unrelated CF individuals shared fewer identical clonotypes than monozygotic CF twins. Co-twins had the most similar V usage for 13 of 16 pairs, J for 8. Median Simpson clonality of roughly 0.01 suggested naive T cells predominated.

Of note for this clone: Its antigen remains unknown.

V was pared by 4 bases and J by 6 bases, with 23 bases between. CDR1 and CDR2 from the germline V gene are SGHRS and YFSETQ. CDR3 length equals 17 residues. Data came from immunoSEQ multiplex PCR; TCRdb stores just in-frame clones and leaves some out. Among 34,000 or so clones listed, 92% were seen once. Sequenced sample: blood. This receptor was obtained from a girl between 2 and 10 years old with cystic fibrosis. The chain carries TRBV5-1 and TRBJ2-4, with D maybe TRBD1 (6 bases). The CDR3 spells CASSATYGTPSLNIQYF. The CDR3 coding sequence is TGCGCCAGCAGCGCAACCTACGGGACACCGAGTCTAAACATTCAGTACTTC.